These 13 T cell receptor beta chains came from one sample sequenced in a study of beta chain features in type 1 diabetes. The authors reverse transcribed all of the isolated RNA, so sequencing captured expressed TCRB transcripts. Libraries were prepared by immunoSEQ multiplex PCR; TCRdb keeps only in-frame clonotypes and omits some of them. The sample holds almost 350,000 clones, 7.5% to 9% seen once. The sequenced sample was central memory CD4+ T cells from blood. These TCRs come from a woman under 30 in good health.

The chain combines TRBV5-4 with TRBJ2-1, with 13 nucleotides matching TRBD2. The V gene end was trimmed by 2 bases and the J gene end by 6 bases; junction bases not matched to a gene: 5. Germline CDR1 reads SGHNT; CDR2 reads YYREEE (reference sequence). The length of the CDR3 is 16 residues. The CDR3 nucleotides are TGTGCCAGCAGCTTAGCGACTAGCGGGAGGACCAATGAGCAGTTCTTC. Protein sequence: CASSLATSGRTNEQFF.

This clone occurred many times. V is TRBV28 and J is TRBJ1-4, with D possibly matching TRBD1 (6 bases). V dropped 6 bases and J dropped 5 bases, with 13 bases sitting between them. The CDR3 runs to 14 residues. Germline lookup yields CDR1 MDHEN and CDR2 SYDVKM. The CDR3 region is CASSTGGLNEKLFF. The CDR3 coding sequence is TGTGCCAGCAGCACGGGGGGGCTAAATGAAAAACTGTTTTTT.

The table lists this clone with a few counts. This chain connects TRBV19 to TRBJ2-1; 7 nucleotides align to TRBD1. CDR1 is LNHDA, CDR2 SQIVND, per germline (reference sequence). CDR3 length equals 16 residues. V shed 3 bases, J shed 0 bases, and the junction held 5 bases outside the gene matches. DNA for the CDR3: TGTGCCAGTAGTATGGGGACAGCCGGCTCCTACAATGAGCAGTTCTTC. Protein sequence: CASSMGTAGSYNEQFF.

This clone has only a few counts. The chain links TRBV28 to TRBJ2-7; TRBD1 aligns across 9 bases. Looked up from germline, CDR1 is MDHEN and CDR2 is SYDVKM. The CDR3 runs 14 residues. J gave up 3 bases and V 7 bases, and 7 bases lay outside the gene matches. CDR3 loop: CASNEQGARYEQYF. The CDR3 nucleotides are TGTGCCAGCAACGAACAGGGGGCGCGCTACGAGCAGTACTTC.

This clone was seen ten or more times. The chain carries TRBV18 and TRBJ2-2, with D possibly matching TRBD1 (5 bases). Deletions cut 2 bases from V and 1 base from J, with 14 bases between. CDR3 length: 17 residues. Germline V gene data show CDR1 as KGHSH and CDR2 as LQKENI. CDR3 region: CASSPEFLQENTGELFF. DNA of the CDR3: TGTGCCAGCTCACCAGAATTTCTACAGGAGAACACCGGGGAGCTGTTTTTT. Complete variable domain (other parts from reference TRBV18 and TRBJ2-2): NAGVMQNPRHLVRRRGQEARLRCSPMKGHSHVYWYRQLPEEGLKFMVYLQKENIIDESGMPKERFSAEFPKEGPSILRIQQVVRGDSAAYFCASSPEFLQENTGELFFGEGSRLTVL.

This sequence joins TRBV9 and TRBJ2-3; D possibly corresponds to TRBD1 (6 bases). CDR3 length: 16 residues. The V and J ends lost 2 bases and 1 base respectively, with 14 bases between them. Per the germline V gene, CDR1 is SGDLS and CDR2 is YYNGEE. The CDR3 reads CASSVNTGQRTDTQYF. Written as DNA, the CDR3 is TGTGCCAGCAGCGTTAACACGGGACAACGCACAGATACGCAGTATTTT.

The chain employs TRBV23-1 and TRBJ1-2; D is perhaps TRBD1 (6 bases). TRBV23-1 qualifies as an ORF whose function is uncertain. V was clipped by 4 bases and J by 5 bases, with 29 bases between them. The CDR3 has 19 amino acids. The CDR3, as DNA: TGCGCCAGCAGTCGTCCACCTTCGAACATCCGGGGGGCCAGATATGGCTACACCTTC. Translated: CASSRPPSNIRGARYGYTF.

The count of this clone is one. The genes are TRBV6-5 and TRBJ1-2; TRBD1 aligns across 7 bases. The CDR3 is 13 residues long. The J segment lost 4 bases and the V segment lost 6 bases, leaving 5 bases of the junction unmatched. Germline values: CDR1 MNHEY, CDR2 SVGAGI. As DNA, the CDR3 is TGTGCCAGCAGGGCTTGGGACAGCTATGGCTACACCTTC. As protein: CASRAWDSYGYTF.

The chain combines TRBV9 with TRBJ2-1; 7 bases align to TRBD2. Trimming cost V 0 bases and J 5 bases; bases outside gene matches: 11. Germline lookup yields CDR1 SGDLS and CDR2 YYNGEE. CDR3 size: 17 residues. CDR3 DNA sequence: TGTGCCAGCAGCGTAGGAAGGCGGGAGCCCCATAACAATGAGCAGTTCTTC. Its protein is CASSVGRREPHNNEQFF.

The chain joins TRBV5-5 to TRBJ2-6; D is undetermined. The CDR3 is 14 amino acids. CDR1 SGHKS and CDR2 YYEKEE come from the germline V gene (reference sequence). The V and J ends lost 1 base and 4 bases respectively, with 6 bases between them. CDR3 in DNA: TGTGCCAGCAGCTTGAGTCCCGGGGCCAACGTCCTGACTTTC. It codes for CASSLSPGANVLTF. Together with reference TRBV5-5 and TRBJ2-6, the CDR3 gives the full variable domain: DAGVTQSPTHLIKTRGQQVTLRCSPISGHKSVSWYQQVLGQGPQFIFQYYEKEERGRGNFPDRFSARQFPNYSSELNVNALLLGDSALYLCASSLSPGANVLTFGAGSRLTVL.

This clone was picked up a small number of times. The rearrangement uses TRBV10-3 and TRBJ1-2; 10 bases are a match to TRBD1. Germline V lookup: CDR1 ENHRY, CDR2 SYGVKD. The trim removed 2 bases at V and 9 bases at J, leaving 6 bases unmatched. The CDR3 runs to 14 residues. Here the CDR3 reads CAISEVGTGDRYTF. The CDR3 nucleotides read TGTGCCATCAGTGAGGTGGGGACAGGGGATCGCTACACCTTC.

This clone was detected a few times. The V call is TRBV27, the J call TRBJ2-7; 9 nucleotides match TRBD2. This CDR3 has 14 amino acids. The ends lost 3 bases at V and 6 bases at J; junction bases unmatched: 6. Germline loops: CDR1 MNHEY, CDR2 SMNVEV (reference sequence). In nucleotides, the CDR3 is TGTGCCAGCAGTTTGATAGCGGGAGTCGCCGAGCAGTACTTC. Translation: CASSLIAGVAEQYF.

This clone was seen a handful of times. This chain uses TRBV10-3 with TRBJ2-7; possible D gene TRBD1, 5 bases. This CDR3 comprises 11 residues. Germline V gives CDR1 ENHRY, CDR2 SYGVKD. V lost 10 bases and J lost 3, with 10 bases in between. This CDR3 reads CATGQDYEQYF. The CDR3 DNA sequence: TGTGCCACCGGACAAGACTACGAGCAGTACTTC.